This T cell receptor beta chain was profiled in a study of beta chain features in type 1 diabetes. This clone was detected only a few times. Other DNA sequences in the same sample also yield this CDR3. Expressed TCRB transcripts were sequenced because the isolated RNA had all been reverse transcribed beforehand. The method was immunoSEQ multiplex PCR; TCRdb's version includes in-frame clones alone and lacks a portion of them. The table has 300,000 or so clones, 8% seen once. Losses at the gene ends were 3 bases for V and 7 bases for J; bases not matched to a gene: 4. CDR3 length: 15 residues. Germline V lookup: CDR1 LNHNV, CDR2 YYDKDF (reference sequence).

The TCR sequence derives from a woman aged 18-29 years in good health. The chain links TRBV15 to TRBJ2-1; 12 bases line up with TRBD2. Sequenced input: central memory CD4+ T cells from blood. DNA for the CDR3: TGTGCCACCAGCAGGGGCGGGACTAGCGGGAATGAGCAGTTCTTC. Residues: CATSRGGTSGNEQFF.